These 26 T cell receptor beta chains originate from one sample sequenced in a study of TIL therapy for anti-PD-1-resistant metastatic lung cancer. The immunoSEQ assay was v3. Produced via immunoSEQ multiplex PCR; TCRdb's table is partial and in-frame only. Of about 16,000 clones detected, 74% appear once; the ten largest clones hold more than 30%. Time point noted: pre-treatment sample, taken before nivolumab and TIL therapy. Sequenced here: blood, sampled at baseline. The receptors were gathered from a person between 25 and 80 years old with non-small cell lung cancer.

The J gene is TRBJ2-1, the V gene TRBV11-2; no firm D call. From germline, CDR1 is SGHAT and CDR2 FQNNGV. V dropped 4 bases and J dropped 0 bases, with 10 bases sitting between them. CDR3 length: 15 amino acids. The CDR3 nucleotides read TGTGCCAGCAGCTATGGCCGGGCCTCCTACAATGAGCAGTTCTTC. This sequence encodes CASSYGRASYNEQFF.

The V gene is TRBV5-4, the J gene TRBJ2-5, with 7 bases fitting TRBD1. The CDR3 spans 16 residues. Germline assignment: CDR1 SGHNT and CDR2 YYREEE (reference sequence). The junction had 9 bases not matched to a gene; V was cut back by 3 bases and J by 1 base. The DNA of the CDR3 is TGTGCCAGCAGCTCGGGGACGGCAGGGGGCCAAGAGACCCAGTACTTC. This codes for CASSSGTAGGQETQYF.

CDR3 residues: CASSVGLQRAFTEAFF. The CDR3 DNA follows: TGTGCCAGCAGCGTAGGCCTACAAAGAGCGTTCACTGAAGCTTTCTTT. The chain couples TRBV9 to TRBJ1-1; the D is unclear. Trimming removed 0 bases from V and 4 bases from J, with 16 bases in between. The CDR3 runs 16 residues. Germline-derived CDR1 and CDR2 are SGDLS and YYNGEE. Drawing the rest from reference TRBV9 and TRBJ1-1, the complete variable domain is DSGVTQTPKHLITATGQRVTLRCSPRSGDLSVYWYQQSLDQGLQFLIQYYNGEERAKGNILERFSAQQFPDLHSELNLSSLELGDSALYFCASSVGLQRAFTEAFFGQGTRLTVV.

This chain uses TRBV7-7 with TRBJ2-5, with 7 nucleotides matching TRBD1. Germline V lookup: CDR1 SSHAT, CDR2 FNYEAQ (reference sequence). CDR3 length: 14 residues. J lost 6 bases, V lost 4 bases, and 8 bases had no gene match. In DNA form, the CDR3 reads TGTGCCAGCAGCTCGCAGACAGGGTTTCAGACCCAGTACTTC. This codes for CASSSQTGFQTQYF.

This clone showed up just a few times. J is TRBJ2-4 and V is TRBV5-1; tentative D call: TRBD1 (6 bases). The CDR3 spans 16 residues. The ends were cut back, 4 bases at V and 1 base at J, with 15 bases in the middle. The V gene's germline CDR1 is SGHRS and CDR2 YFSETQ. The CDR3 loop reads CASSPTTGEAKNIQYF. In DNA form, the CDR3 reads TGCGCCAGCAGCCCCACGACAGGAGAGGCCAAAAACATTCAGTACTTC.

The CDR3 protein is CATATSGGETQYF. The CDR3 nucleotides are TGCGCCACCGCTACTAGCGGGGGAGAGACCCAGTACTTC. This sequence joins TRBV10-2 and TRBJ2-5, with 11 positions matching TRBD2. This CDR3 has 13 amino acids. V gave up 10 bases and J gave up 4 bases; unmatched junction bases: 5. The germline V gene encodes CDR1 WSHSY and CDR2 SAAADI.

CDR3 region: CASSFSYEQYF. The CDR3 DNA sequence: TGTGCCAGCAGCTTCTCCTACGAGCAGTACTTC. J is TRBJ2-7 and V is TRBV7-9; D remains unclear. CDR3 length: 11 residues. Germline V gene lookup returns CDR1 SEHNR and CDR2 FQNEAQ (reference sequence). The V and J ends lost 3 bases and 0 bases respectively, with 0 bases between them.

The chain has TRBV7-2 and TRBJ1-5; a weak D match, TRBD1 (5 bases). The CDR3 runs to 15 residues. Between the trimmed V and J ends, which lost 1 base and 7 bases, there was a span of 14 bases. Germline CDR1 is SGHTA and CDR2 is FQGNSA. Written as DNA, the CDR3 is TGTGCCAGCAGCTTAGTACCAGGGCGGGGGCAGCCCCAGCATTTT. The encoded protein is CASSLVPGRGQPQHF. Full variable domain (rest looked up from reference TRBV7-2 and TRBJ1-5): GAGVSQSPSNKVTEKGKDVELRCDPISGHTALYWYRQSLGQGLEFLIYFQGNSAPDKSGLPSDRFSAERTGGSVSTLTIQRTQQEDSAVYLCASSLVPGRGQPQHFGDGTRLSIL.

The genes are TRBV5-4 and TRBJ2-2; 9 nucleotides agree with TRBD1. CDR1 SGHNT and CDR2 YYREEE come from the germline V gene (reference sequence). This CDR3 has 17 residues. The junction had 7 bases not matched to a gene; V was cut back by 1 base and J by 3 bases. The CDR3, as DNA: TGTGCCAGCAGCTTGCCCACGGGACAGGGAGACACCGGGGAGCTGTTTTTT. Translating it yields CASSLPTGQGDTGELFF.

This clone was seen only once. The chain recombines TRBV4-1 with TRBJ2-7; 8 bases match TRBD2. The J segment lost 3 bases and the V segment lost 3 bases, leaving 4 bases of the junction unmatched. Germline loops: CDR1 MGHRA, CDR2 YSYEKL. The CDR3 is 14 residues long. CDR3 loop: CASSHPGGDYEQYF. CDR3 sequence (DNA): TGCGCCAGCAGCCACCCGGGGGGGGACTACGAGCAGTACTTC.

The genes are TRBV19 and TRBJ2-7, with 11 bases that match TRBD1. Germline CDR1 LNHDA, CDR2 SQIVND (reference sequence). The CDR3 is 14 residues long. V trimming: 3 bases; J trimming: 5 bases; junction bases outside the gene matches: 3. CDR3 sequence: CASSITGQGDEQYF. CDR3 nucleotides: TGTGCCAGTAGTATCACGGGACAGGGGGACGAGCAGTACTTC.

This clone is a singleton in its sample. The chain carries TRBV6-1 and TRBJ1-4; TRBD1 matches at 9 bases. This CDR3 comprises 15 residues. CDR1 MNHNS and CDR2 SASEGT come from the germline V gene. Losses at the gene ends were 5 bases for V and 8 bases for J; bases not matched to a gene: 9. The CDR3 loop is CASSNLQGAYEKLFF. The CDR3 coding sequence is TGTGCCAGCAGTAACTTACAGGGGGCTTACGAAAAACTGTTTTTT.

The chain employs TRBV15 and TRBJ1-1; no clear D gene. The germline gives CDR1 LNHNV, CDR2 YYDKDF (reference sequence). This CDR3 is built from 15 residues. The V and J ends lost 3 bases and 11 bases respectively, with 22 bases between them. CDR3 residues: CATSRSPTSANKAFF. CDR3 in DNA: TGTGCCACCAGCAGGAGCCCAACGTCGGCAAACAAGGCTTTCTTT.

V and J are TRBV5-1 and TRBJ2-3; no definite D call. Germline V gives CDR1 SGHRS, CDR2 YFSETQ. V lost 4 bases, J lost 2 bases, and 17 bases lay in between. The CDR3 extends over 16 amino acids. The DNA of the CDR3 is TGCGCCAGCAGCCTCGGACGGTCCCCGAACACAGATACGCAGTATTTT. Protein: CASSLGRSPNTDTQYF.

The chain recombines TRBV27 with TRBJ2-3; no firm D call. This CDR3 contains 14 residues. V lost 0 bases, J lost 2 bases, and 6 bases lay in between. CDR1 and CDR2 (germline): MNHEY, SMNVEV (reference sequence). CDR3 loop: CASSLSGHTDTQYF. Written as DNA, the CDR3 is TGTGCCAGCAGTTTATCTGGCCACACAGATACGCAGTATTTT.

The chain couples TRBV7-9 to TRBJ1-6, with 8 bases fitting TRBD1. The CDR3 is made up of 15 amino acids. Germline CDR1 reads SEHNR; CDR2 reads FQNEAQ (reference sequence). V was pared by 1 base and J by 7 bases, with 3 bases of the junction left unmatched. CDR3 nucleotide sequence: TGTGCCAGCAGCTTAGTCCAGGGGGCAAATTCACCCCTCCACTTT. This translates into CASSLVQGANSPLHF.

This clone showed up just a few times. The chain is built from TRBV9 and TRBJ2-5; 7 bases are shared with TRBD2. Trimming removed 0 bases from V and 7 bases from J; junction bases left unmatched: 9. The V gene's germline CDR1 is SGDLS and CDR2 YYNGEE. This CDR3 region has 15 residues. The CDR3 is CASSVEQGSGATQYF. The CDR3 DNA follows: TGTGCCAGCAGCGTAGAGCAAGGGAGCGGGGCGACCCAGTACTTC. The whole variable domain, remainder taken from reference TRBV9 and TRBJ2-5, is DSGVTQTPKHLITATGQRVTLRCSPRSGDLSVYWYQQSLDQGLQFLIQYYNGEERAKGNILERFSAQQFPDLHSELNLSSLELGDSALYFCASSVEQGSGATQYFGPGTRLLVL.

The chain recombines TRBV11-3 with TRBJ2-5, with 11 bases that match TRBD1. J gave up 5 bases and V 5 bases, and 7 bases lay outside the gene matches. CDR3 length equals 15 residues. Germline V gene lookup returns CDR1 SGHNT and CDR2 YENEEA. CDR3 sequence (DNA): TGTGCCAGCAGCCGGAGGACAGGGGGCGATGAGACCCAGTACTTC. It yields the protein CASSRRTGGDETQYF.

This clone has a handful of counts. V and J are TRBV7-2 and TRBJ1-5; TRBD1 matches 12 bases. CDR1 and CDR2 (germline): SGHTA, FQGNSA. This CDR3 spans 16 amino acids. The ends lost 5 bases at V and 4 bases at J; junction bases unmatched: 6. The CDR3 sequence: CASSGGTGGMNQPQHF. The CDR3 DNA reads as TGTGCCAGCAGCGGCGGGACAGGGGGCATGAATCAGCCCCAGCATTTT. Using reference TRBV7-2 and TRBJ1-5 for the parts outside the CDR3, the full variable domain is GAGVSQSPSNKVTEKGKDVELRCDPISGHTALYWYRQSLGQGLEFLIYFQGNSAPDKSGLPSDRFSAERTGGSVSTLTIQRTQQEDSAVYLCASSGGTGGMNQPQHFGDGTRLSIL.

The rearrangement links TRBV9 to TRBJ2-3; D is ambiguous. From germline, CDR1 is SGDLS and CDR2 YYNGEE. Trimming removed 0 bases from V and 5 bases from J, with 7 bases in between. The CDR3 has 13 residues. In DNA, the CDR3 is TGTGCCAGCAGCGTAGCCCCACAAGATACGCAGTATTTT. Translating it yields CASSVAPQDTQYF.

The V call is TRBV12-5, the J call TRBJ2-3, with a possible D match to TRBD2 (5 bases). This CDR3 contains 14 residues. Germline V gene sequence: CDR1 LGHNT, CDR2 FRNRAP. With 0 bases removed from V and 6 bases from J, the gap between germline ends came to 10 bases. Here the CDR3 reads CASGLVGGIDTQYF. The CDR3 DNA reads TGTGCTAGTGGTTTGGTAGGAGGAATCGATACGCAGTATTTT. Using reference TRBV12-5 and TRBJ2-3 for the parts outside the CDR3, the full variable domain is DARVTQTPRHKVTEMGQEVTMRCQPILGHNTVFWYRQTMMQGLELLAYFRNRAPLDDSGMPKDRFSAEMPDATLATLKIQPSEPRDSAVYFCASGLVGGIDTQYFGPGTRLTVL.

The chain couples TRBV30 to TRBJ2-1; 7 nucleotides match TRBD2. Germline V gives CDR1 GTSNPN, CDR2 SVGIG (reference sequence). This CDR3 comprises 15 residues. Losses at the gene ends were 5 bases for V and 7 bases for J; bases not matched to a gene: 14. The CDR3 loop is CAWLLRGTEGNEQFF. The CDR3 DNA reads TGTGCCTGGCTCTTGCGGGGGACGGAAGGGAATGAGCAGTTCTTC.

This chain connects TRBV7-2 to TRBJ2-3; 12 bases align to TRBD2. Germline V gene data show CDR1 as SGHTA and CDR2 as FQGNSA. This CDR3 is 19 amino acids long. J was trimmed by 1 base and V by 5 bases; bases with no gene match: 13. The CDR3 coding sequence is TGTGCCAGCAGCCCACTCCTTCGGAGGACTAGCGGGGGCACAGATACGCAGTATTTT. Protein sequence: CASSPLLRRTSGGTDTQYF.

This clone was observed a few times. The V gene is TRBV30, the J gene TRBJ1-1, with 9 bases that match TRBD1. The CDR3 is made up of 13 amino acids. Looked up from germline, CDR1 is GTSNPN and CDR2 is SVGIG (reference sequence). The J segment lost 7 bases and the V segment lost 3 bases, leaving 6 bases of the junction unmatched. The CDR3 protein is CAWRVPGQGEAFF. CDR3 nucleotides: TGTGCCTGGAGGGTCCCGGGACAGGGTGAAGCTTTCTTT.

In the case of this clone: A junction boundary mismatches the germline segment, possibly from a read error. This rearrangement joins TRBV11-3 to TRBJ1-1; D unclear. This CDR3 is built from 15 residues. Germline V lookup: CDR1 SGHNT, CDR2 YENEEA. The CDR3 DNA reads TGTGCCAGCATCTTACCCAGACACCTGAACACTGAAGCTTTCTTT. The encoded protein is CASILPRHLNTEAFF.

The V gene is TRBV9, the J gene TRBJ1-1, with 7 bases identical to TRBD1. CDR1 and CDR2 (germline): SGDLS, YYNGEE. The CDR3 length is 15 residues. The J segment lost 3 bases and the V segment lost 4 bases, leaving 9 bases of the junction unmatched. For the CDR3, the DNA is TGTGCCAGCAGCCCAAGGCCTACAGGGGACACTGAAGCTTTCTTT. It specifies CASSPRPTGDTEAFF.